What follows are 2 T cell receptor beta chains derived from one specimen sequenced in a study of monozygotic twins with inflammatory bowel disease. Each CDR3 protein gets one entry in TCRdb, which reprocessed the 5' RACE reads and gives no DNA. The sample table sets out about 350,000 distinct CDR3 sequences. The sequenced sample consisted of blood. These receptors were obtained from a human donor with ulcerative colitis or Crohn's disease, or a healthy co-twin of an affected twin (not recorded which).

This sequence joins TRBV11-3 and TRBJ2-1; TCRdb outputs TRBD2, but without DNA this stays unchecked. This CDR3 is built from 15 residues. From germline, CDR1 is SGHNT and CDR2 YENEEA. CDR3 sequence reads: CASSLVASVVDEQFF.

V usage is TRBV3-1 and J usage is TRBJ2-1; TCRdb's D call of TRBD2 is untestable without DNA. The CDR3 has 14 residues. Germline V gives CDR1 LGHDT, CDR2 YNNKEL (reference sequence). The CDR3 sequence is CASSHREGFREQFF.